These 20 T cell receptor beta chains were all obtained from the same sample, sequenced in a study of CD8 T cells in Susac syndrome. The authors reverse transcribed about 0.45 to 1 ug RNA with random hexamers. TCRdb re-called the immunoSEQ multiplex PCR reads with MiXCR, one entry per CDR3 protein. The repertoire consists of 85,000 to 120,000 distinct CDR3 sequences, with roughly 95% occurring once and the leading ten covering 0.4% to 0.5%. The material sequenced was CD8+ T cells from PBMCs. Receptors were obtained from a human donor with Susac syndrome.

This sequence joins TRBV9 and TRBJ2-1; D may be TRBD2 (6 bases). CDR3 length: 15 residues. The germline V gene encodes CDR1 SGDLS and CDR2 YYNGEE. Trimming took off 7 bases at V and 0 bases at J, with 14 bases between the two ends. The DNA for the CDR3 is TGTGCCAGCGGCTCGGCGGGGAGCTCCTACAATGAGCAGTTCTTC. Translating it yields CASGSAGSSYNEQFF.

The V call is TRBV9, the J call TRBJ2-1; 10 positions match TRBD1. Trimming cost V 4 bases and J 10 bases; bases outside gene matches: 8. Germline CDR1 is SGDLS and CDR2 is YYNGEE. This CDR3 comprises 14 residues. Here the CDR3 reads CASSLDRGRREQFF. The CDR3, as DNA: TGTGCCAGCAGCTTAGACAGGGGGCGGCGGGAGCAGTTCTTC.

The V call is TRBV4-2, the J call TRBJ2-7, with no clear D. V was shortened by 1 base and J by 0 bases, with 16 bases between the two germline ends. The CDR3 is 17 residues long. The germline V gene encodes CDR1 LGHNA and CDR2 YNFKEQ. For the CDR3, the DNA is TGTGCCAGCAGCCAAGGGTGGACGGAGATGAACTCCTACGAGCAGTACTTC. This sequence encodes CASSQGWTEMNSYEQYF.

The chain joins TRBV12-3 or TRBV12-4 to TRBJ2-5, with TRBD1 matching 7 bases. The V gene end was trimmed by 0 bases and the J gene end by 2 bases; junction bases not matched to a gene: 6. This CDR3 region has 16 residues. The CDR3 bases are TGTGCCAGCAGTTTAGCGGGACAGATAACACAAGAGACCCAGTACTTC. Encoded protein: CASSLAGQITQETQYF.

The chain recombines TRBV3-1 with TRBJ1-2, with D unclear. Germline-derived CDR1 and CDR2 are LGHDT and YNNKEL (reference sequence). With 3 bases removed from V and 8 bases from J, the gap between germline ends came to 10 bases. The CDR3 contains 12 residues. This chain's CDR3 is CASSHLLEGYTF. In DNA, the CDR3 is TGTGCCAGCAGCCACTTGCTAGAGGGCTACACCTTC.

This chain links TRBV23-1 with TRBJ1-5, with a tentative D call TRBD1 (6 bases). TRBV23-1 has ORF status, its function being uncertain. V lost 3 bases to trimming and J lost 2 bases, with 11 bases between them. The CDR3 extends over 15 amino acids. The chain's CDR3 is CASSQDSKCNQPQHF. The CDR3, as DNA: TGCGCCAGCAGTCAGGACAGCAAATGCAATCAGCCCCAGCATTTT.

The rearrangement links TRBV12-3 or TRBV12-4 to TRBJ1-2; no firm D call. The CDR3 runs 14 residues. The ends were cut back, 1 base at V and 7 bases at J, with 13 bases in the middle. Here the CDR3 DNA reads TGTGCCAGCAGTTTAGGGCCGCGGGAGGGTGGCTACACCTTC. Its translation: CASSLGPREGGYTF.

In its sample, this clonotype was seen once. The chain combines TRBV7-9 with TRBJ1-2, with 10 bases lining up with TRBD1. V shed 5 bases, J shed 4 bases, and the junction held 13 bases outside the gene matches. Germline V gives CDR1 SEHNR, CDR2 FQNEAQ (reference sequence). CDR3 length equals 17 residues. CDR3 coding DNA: TGTGCCAGCAGCGCAAGCCTCGACAGGGGGCACAGCTATGGCTACACCTTC. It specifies CASSASLDRGHSYGYTF.

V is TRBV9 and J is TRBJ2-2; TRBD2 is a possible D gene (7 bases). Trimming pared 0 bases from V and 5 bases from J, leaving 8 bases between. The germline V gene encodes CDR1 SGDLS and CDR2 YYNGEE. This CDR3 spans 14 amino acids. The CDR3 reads CASSVEGGTGELFF. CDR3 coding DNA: TGTGCCAGCAGCGTAGAGGGGGGGACCGGGGAGCTGTTTTTT. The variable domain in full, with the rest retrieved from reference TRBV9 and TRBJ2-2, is DSGVTQTPKHLITATGQRVTLRCSPRSGDLSVYWYQQSLDQGLQFLIQYYNGEERAKGNILERFSAQQFPDLHSELNLSSLELGDSALYFCASSVEGGTGELFFGEGSRLTVL.

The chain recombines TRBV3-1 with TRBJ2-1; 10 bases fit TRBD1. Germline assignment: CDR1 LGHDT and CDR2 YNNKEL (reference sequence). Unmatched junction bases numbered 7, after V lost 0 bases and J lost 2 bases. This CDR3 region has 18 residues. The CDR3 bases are TGTGCCAGCAGCCAAGAAGGCTGGGACAGGGGAGCCTACAATGAGCAGTTCTTC. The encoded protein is CASSQEGWDRGAYNEQFF.

Written as DNA, the CDR3 is TGTGCCAGCAGTTGGGACAGGGCTTGGGAGACCCAGTACTTC. It codes for CASSWDRAWETQYF. J is TRBJ2-5 and V is TRBV27; the match to TRBD1 covers 9 bases. Per the germline V gene, CDR1 is MNHEY and CDR2 is SMNVEV (reference sequence). The CDR3 covers 14 residues. The trim removed 4 bases at V and 5 bases at J, leaving 5 bases unmatched.

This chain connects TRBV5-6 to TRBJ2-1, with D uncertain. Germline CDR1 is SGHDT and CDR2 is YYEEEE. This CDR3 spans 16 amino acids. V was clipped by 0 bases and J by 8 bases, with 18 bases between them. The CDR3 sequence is CASSLAETYVKDEQFF. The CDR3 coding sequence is TGTGCCAGCAGCTTGGCAGAGACCTATGTAAAGGATGAGCAGTTCTTC.

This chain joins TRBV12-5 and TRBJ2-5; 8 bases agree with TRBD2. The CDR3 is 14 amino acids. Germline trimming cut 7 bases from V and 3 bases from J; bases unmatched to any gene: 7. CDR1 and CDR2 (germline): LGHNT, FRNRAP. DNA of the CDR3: TGTGCTAGTGAGTCGGCGGGGGGCGAAGAGACCCAGTACTTC. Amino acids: CASESAGGEETQYF.

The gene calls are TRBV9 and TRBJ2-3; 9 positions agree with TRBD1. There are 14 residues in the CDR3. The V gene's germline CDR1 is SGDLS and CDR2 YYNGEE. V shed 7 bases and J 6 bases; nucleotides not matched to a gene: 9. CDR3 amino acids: CASSHGGTGDTQYF. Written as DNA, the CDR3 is TGTGCCAGCTCCCATGGAGGGACAGGGGATACGCAGTATTTT.

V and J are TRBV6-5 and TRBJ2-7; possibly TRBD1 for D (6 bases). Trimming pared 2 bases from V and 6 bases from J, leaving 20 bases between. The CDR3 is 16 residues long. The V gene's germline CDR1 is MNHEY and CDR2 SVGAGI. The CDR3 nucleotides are TGTGCCAGCAGTTACCCCGGCAGGGGCCCTTGGATCGAGCAGTACTTC. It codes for CASSYPGRGPWIEQYF.

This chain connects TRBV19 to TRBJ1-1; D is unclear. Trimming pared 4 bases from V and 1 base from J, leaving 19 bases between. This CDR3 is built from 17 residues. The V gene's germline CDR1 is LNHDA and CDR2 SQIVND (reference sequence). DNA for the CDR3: TGTGCCAGTAGTACCCACCAGCGGATCAAGGGGAACACTGAAGCTTTCTTT. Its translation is CASSTHQRIKGNTEAFF. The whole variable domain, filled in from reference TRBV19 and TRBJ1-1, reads DGGITQSPKYLFRKEGQNVTLSCEQNLNHDAMYWYRQDPGQGLRLIYYSQIVNDFQKGDIAEGYSVSREKKESFPLTVTSAQKNPTAFYLCASSTHQRIKGNTEAFFGQGTRLTVV.

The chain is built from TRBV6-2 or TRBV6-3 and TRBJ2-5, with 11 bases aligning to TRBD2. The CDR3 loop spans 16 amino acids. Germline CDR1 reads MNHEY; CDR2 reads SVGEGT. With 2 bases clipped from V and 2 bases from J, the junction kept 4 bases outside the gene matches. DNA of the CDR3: TGTGCCAGCAGTTACGGGAGACTAGCGGGGCAAGAGACCCAGTACTTC. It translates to CASSYGRLAGQETQYF.

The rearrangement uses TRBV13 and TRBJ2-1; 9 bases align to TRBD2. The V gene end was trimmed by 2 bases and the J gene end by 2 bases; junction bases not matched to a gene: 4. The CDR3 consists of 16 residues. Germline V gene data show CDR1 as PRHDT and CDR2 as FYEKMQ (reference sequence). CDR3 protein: CASSLRSGGTYNEQFF. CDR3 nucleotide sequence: TGTGCCAGCAGCTTACGGAGCGGGGGGACCTACAATGAGCAGTTCTTC.

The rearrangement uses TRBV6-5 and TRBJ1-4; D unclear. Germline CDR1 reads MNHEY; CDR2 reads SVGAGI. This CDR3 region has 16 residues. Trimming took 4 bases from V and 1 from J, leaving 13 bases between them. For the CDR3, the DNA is TGTGCCAGCAGTTGGACCTGGGGAGGAACTAATGAAAAACTGTTTTTT. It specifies CASSWTWGGTNEKLFF.

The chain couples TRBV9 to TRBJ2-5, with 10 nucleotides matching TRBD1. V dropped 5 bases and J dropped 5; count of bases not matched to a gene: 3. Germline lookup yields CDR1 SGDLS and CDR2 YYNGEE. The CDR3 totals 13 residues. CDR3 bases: TGTGCCAGCAGACCGGGACAGGGGGAGACCCAGTACTTC. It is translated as CASRPGQGETQYF.